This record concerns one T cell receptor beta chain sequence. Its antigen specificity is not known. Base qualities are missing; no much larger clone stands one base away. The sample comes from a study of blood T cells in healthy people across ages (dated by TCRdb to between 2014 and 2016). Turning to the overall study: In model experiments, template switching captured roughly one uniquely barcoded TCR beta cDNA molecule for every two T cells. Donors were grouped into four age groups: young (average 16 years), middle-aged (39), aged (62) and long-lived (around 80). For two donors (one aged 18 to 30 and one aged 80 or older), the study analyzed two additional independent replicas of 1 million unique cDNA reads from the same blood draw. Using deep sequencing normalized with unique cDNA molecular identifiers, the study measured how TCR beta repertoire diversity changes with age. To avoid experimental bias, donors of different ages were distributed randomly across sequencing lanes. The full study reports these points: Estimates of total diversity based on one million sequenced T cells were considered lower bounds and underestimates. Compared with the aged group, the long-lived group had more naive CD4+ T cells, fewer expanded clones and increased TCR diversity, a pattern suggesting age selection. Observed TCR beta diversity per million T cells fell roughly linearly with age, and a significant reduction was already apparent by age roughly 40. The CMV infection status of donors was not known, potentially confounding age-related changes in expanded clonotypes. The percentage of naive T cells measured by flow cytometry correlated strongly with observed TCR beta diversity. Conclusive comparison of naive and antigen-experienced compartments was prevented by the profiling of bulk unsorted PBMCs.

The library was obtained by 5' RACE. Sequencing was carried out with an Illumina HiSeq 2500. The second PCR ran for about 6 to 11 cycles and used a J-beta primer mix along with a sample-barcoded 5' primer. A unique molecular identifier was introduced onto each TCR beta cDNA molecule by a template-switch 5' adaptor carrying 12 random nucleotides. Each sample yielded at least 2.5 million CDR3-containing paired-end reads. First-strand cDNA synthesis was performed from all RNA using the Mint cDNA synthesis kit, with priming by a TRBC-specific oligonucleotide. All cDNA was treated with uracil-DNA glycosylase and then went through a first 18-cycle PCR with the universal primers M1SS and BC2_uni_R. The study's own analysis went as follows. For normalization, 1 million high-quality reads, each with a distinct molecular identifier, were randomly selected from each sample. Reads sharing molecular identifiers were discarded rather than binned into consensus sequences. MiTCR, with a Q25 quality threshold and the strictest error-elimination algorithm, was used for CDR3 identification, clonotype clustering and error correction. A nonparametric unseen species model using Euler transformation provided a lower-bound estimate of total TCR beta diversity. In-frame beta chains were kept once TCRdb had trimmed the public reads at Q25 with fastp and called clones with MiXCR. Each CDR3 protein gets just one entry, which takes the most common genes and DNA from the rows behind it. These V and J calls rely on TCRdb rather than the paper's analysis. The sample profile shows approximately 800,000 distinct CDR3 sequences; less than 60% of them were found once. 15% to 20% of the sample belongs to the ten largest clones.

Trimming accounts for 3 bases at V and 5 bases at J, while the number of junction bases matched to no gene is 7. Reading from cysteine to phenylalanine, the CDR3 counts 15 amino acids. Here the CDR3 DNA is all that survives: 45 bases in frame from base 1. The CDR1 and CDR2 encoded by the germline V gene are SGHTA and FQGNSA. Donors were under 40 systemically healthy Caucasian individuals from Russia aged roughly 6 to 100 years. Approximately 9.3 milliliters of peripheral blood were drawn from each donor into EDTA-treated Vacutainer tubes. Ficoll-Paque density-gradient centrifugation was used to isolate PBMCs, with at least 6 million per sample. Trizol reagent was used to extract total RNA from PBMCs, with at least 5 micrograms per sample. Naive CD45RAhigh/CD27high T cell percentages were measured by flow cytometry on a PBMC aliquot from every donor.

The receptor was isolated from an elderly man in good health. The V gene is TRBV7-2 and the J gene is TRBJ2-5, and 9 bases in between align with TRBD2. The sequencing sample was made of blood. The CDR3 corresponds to CASSLAGTSTETQYF. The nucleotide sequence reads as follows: TGTGCCAGCAGCTTGGCCGGGACTAGCACGGAGACCCAGTACTTC.